The sample holds one count of the clone carrying this T cell receptor (beta chain). The sample comes from a study of shared clonotypes between healthy human individuals. Study details: The plates for each donor numbered three CD4 naive, three CD4 memory, two CD8 naive and one CD8 memory.

TCRdb keeps only in-frame clones here, not all; method: immunoSEQ multiplex PCR. The sample holds around 1.9 million clones, roughly 91% seen once. In germline, CDR1 is SGHRS, CDR2 YFSETQ. The V end was cut by 4 bases, the J end by 4 bases, with 11 bases between. The CDR3 is 14 amino acids. CD45RO-negative, CCR7-positively selected cells formed the naive CD8 fraction, excluding terminally differentiated effector memory CD45RA+ cells. The sequence came from a man between 18 and 35 years old in good health. Some clones in this sample may be carry-over from other donors' samples. Sequences were obtained from naive CD8+ T cells from PBMCs. The genes are TRBV5-1 and TRBJ2-2; D may be TRBD1 (5 bases). Written as DNA, the CDR3 is TGCGCCAGCAGCCTCCGACAGCTCACCGGGGAGCTGTTTTTT. This gives the protein CASSLRQLTGELFF.